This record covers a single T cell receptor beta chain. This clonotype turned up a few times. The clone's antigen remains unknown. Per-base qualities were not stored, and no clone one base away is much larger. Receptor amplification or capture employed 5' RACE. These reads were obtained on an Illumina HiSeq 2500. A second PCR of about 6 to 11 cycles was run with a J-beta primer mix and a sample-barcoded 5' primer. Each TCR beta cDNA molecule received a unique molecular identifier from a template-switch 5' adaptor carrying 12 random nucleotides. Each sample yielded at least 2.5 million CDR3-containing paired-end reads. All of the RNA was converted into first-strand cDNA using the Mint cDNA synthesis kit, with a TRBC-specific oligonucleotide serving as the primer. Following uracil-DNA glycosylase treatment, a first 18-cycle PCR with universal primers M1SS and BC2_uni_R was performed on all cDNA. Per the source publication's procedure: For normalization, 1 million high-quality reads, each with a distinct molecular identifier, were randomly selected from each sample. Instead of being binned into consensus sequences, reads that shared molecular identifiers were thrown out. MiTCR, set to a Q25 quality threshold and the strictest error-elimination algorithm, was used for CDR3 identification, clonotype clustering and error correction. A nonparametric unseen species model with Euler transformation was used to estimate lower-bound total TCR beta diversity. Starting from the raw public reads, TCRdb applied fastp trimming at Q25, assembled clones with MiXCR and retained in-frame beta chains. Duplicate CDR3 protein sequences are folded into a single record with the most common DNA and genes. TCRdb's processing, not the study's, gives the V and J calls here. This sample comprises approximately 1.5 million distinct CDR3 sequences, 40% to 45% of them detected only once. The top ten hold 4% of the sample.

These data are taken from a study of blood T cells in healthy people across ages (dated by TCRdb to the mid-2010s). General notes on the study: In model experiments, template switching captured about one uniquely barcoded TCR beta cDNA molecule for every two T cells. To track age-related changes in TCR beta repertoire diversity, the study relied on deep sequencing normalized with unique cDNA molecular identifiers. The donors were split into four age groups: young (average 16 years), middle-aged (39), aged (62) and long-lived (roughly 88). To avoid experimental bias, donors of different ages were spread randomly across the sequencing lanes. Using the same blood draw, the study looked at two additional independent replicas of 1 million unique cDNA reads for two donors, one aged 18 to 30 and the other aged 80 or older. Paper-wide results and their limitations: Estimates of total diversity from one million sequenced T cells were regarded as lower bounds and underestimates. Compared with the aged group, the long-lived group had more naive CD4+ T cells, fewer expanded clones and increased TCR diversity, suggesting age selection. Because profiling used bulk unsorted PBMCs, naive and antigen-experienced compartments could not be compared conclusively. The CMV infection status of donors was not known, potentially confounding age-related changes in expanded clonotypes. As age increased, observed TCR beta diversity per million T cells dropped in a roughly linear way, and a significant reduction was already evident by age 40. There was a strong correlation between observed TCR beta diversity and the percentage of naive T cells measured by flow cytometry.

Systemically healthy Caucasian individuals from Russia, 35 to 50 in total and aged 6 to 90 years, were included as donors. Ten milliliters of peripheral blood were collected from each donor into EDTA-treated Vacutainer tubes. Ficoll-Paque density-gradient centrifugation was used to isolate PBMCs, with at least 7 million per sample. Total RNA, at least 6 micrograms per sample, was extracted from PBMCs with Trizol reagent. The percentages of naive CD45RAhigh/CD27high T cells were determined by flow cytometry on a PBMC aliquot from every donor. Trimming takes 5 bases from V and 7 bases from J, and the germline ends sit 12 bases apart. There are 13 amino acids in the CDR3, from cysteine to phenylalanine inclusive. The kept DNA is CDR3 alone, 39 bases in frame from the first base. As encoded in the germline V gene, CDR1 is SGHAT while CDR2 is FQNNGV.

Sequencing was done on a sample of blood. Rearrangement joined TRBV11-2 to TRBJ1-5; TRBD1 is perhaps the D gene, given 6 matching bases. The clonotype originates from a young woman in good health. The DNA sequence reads TGTGCCAGCAGCGAGGGGGTTAGGCAGCCCCAGCATTTT. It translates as CASSEGVRQPQHF.